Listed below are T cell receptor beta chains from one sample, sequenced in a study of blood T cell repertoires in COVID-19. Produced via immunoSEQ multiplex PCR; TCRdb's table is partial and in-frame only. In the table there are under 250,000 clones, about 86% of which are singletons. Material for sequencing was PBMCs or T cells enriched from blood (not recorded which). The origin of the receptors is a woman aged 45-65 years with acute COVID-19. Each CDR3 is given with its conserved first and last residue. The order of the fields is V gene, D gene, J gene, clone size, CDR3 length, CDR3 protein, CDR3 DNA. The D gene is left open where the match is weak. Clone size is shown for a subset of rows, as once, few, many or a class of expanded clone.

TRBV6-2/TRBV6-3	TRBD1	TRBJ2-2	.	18	CASSLYSPRQGPTGELFF	TGTGCCAGCAGCCTGTATAGCCCCCGACAGGGCCCCACCGGGGAGCTGTTTTTT
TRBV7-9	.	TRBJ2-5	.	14	CASSLLLVRETQYF	TGTGCCAGCAGCTTACTTCTGGTCCGGGAGACCCAGTACTTC
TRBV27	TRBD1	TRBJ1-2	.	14	CASSSGQGARGYTF	TGTGCCAGCAGTTCTGGACAGGGGGCGCGGGGCTACACCTTC
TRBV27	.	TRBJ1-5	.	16	CASGISRADSNQPQHF	TGTGCCAGCGGTATATCCAGGGCGGATAGCAATCAGCCCCAGCATTTT
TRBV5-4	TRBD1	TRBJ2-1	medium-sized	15	CASSPHRGPNNEQFF	TGTGCCAGCAGCCCCCACAGGGGGCCTAACAATGAGCAGTTCTTC
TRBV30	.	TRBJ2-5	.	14	CAWRRGGPQETQYF	TGTGCCTGGAGAAGGGGAGGACCCCAAGAGACCCAGTACTTC
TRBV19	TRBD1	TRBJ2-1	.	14	CASKMVGQIAEQFF	TGTGCCAGTAAAATGGTGGGACAGATTGCTGAGCAGTTCTTC
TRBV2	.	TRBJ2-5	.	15	CASSPSPALRETQYF	TGTGCCAGCAGCCCATCTCCAGCGTTGAGGGAGACCCAGTACTTC
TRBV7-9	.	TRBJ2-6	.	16	CASSLFTGSGANVLTF	TGTGCCAGCAGCCTATTCACAGGGTCTGGGGCCAACGTCCTGACTTTC
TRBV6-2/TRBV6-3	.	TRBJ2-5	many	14	CASSLDFGKETQYF	TGTGCCAGCAGTTTAGACTTTGGAAAAGAGACCCAGTACTTC
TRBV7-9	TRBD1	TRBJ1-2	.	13	CASSGDRAYGYTF	TGTGCCAGCAGCGGGGACAGGGCCTATGGCTACACCTTC
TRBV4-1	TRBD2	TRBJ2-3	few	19	CASSQSGSGGASGRDTQYF	TGCGCCAGCAGCCAATCTGGTAGCGGGGGGGCCAGTGGACGAGATACGCAGTATTTT
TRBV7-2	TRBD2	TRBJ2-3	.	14	CASTPSGNTDTQYF	TGTGCCAGCACCCCTAGCGGGAATACAGATACGCAGTATTTT
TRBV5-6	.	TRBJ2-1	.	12	CASSLAGVEQFF	TGTGCCAGCAGCTTGGCAGGGGTGGAACAGTTCTTC